Each of the 21 T cell receptor beta chains below was sequenced from the same sample in a study of PD-L1 blockade in urothelial cancer. Method: immunoSEQ multiplex PCR; TCRdb's copy keeps in-frame clones and lacks some. Of more than 80,000 clones in the sample, around 80% are singletons; the top ten hold 9.5%. Material: PBMCs, obtained around atezolizumab (anti-PD-L1) treatment. These receptors were taken from a man in his 70s with urothelial cancer.

The V call is TRBV19, the J call TRBJ2-7; D uncertain. V lost 0 bases and J 0 bases, leaving 9 bases between the germline ends. The CDR3 extends over 15 amino acids. Germline lookup yields CDR1 LNHDA and CDR2 SQIVND (reference sequence). CDR3 bases: TGTGCCAGTAGTATAGATTGGTCTAACTCCTACGAGCAGTACTTC. Protein sequence: CASSIDWSNSYEQYF.

With regard to this clone: Other DNA variants within this sample encode the same CDR3. The rearrangement links TRBV19 to TRBJ2-7, with 7 positions matching TRBD1. J gave up 3 bases and V 6 bases, and 5 bases lay outside the gene matches. CDR1 is LNHDA and CDR2 is SQIVND in the germline V gene (reference sequence). The CDR3 has 13 amino acids. The CDR3 reads CASSPGTDYEQYF. CDR3 nucleotides: TGTGCCAGTAGCCCCGGGACAGACTACGAGCAGTACTTC.

This chain uses TRBV5-6 with TRBJ2-7; 12 nucleotides agree with TRBD1. The CDR3 runs 16 residues. V trimming: 2 bases; J trimming: 4 bases; junction bases outside the gene matches: 7. Germline assignment: CDR1 SGHDT and CDR2 YYEEEE. CDR3 DNA sequence: TGTGCCAGCAGCTTACCGGGACAGGGGGCCCTATACGAGCAGTACTTC. Translating gives CASSLPGQGALYEQYF.

This chain joins TRBV7-9 and TRBJ2-1; 7 bases match TRBD2. This CDR3 comprises 19 residues. Germline assignment: CDR1 SEHNR and CDR2 FQNEAQ (reference sequence). With 3 bases clipped from V and 4 bases from J, the junction kept 18 bases outside the gene matches. CDR3 loop: CASSFPRLAEDGIYNEQFF. CDR3 nucleotide sequence: TGTGCCAGCAGCTTCCCGCGGCTAGCGGAGGATGGGATTTACAATGAGCAGTTCTTC.

The chain carries TRBV5-1 and TRBJ1-2; TRBD1 agrees at 9 bases. The germline V gene encodes CDR1 SGHRS and CDR2 YFSETQ. The CDR3 covers 16 residues. V shed 1 base and J 7 bases; nucleotides not matched to a gene: 11. This CDR3 is CASSLTQLGQGSGYTF. The CDR3 coding sequence is TGCGCCAGCAGCTTGACGCAATTGGGACAGGGATCTGGCTACACCTTC.

A remark on this clone: At one end the junction does not follow the germline gene, possibly because of a read error. The chain uses TRBV6-6 and TRBJ2-7, with 7 bases matching TRBD2. CDR1 is MNHNY, CDR2 SVGAGI, per germline (reference sequence). This CDR3 has 14 amino acids. CDR3 nucleotide sequence: TGTGCCAGCAACTCCCCGACTAGCTCCCACGAGCAGTACTTC. This encodes CASNSPTSSHEQYF.

The CDR3 spells CASSRIQGNRDTIYF. The CDR3 DNA follows: TGCGCCAGCAGCCGAATTCAGGGAAATAGAGACACCATATATTTT. The J gene is TRBJ1-3, the V gene TRBV4-1; a possible D gene is TRBD1 (5 bases). CDR3 size: 15 residues. The germline CDR1 and CDR2 sequences are MGHRA and YSYEKL. With 4 bases removed from V and 8 bases from J, the gap between germline ends came to 18 bases.

This clone was counted a single time. The chain joins TRBV4-1 to TRBJ2-1; 15 nucleotides match TRBD2. The CDR3 runs 15 residues. V shed 3 bases and J 8 bases; nucleotides not matched to a gene: 2. Germline loops: CDR1 MGHRA, CDR2 YSYEKL. DNA of the CDR3: TGCGCCAGCAGCCACGGACTAGCGGGAGGGGATGAGCAGTTCTTC. It codes for CASSHGLAGGDEQFF.

V and J are TRBV7-2 and TRBJ2-3, with 7 bases aligning to TRBD2. V was clipped by 5 bases and J by 0 bases; unmatched bases: 8. This CDR3 comprises 16 residues. Germline values: CDR1 SGHTA, CDR2 FQGNSA. This chain's CDR3 is CASSQTGTISTDTQYF. The CDR3 DNA reads TGTGCCAGCAGCCAAACCGGGACTATCAGCACAGATACGCAGTATTTT.

This chain joins TRBV19 and TRBJ1-2, with D perhaps matching TRBD1 (5 bases). The length of the CDR3 is 13 residues. CDR1 LNHDA and CDR2 SQIVND come from the germline V gene (reference sequence). V lost 7 bases, J lost 3 bases, and 12 bases lay in between. The CDR3 DNA reads as TGTGCCAGTACCCCGGGACTCTACTATGGCTACACCTTC. This gives the protein CASTPGLYYGYTF.

The chain is built from TRBV4-2 and TRBJ2-1; 7 bases map to TRBD1. The CDR3 contains 16 residues. V was pared by 4 bases and J by 3 bases, with 9 bases of the junction left unmatched. Germline CDR1 and CDR2: LGHNA and YNFKEQ. CDR3 nucleotides: TGTGCCAGCAGCCGCCTCGACAGGGACGACTACAATGAGCAGTTCTTC. This gives the protein CASSRLDRDDYNEQFF.

The chain combines TRBV6-1 with TRBJ1-3; D remains unclear. CDR1 and CDR2 from the germline V gene are MNHNS and SASEGT. V shed 5 bases and J shed 3 bases, with 11 bases lying between them. The CDR3 runs 14 residues. The CDR3 nucleotides read TGTGCCAGCAGTACCCCGAGGTTTGGAAACACCATATATTTT. This translates into CASSTPRFGNTIYF.

This clone was detected a few times. This rearrangement joins TRBV10-3 to TRBJ1-4; a possible D gene is TRBD1 (6 bases). The CDR3 loop spans 14 amino acids. V gave up 10 bases and J gave up 7 bases, with 19 bases separating them. Germline CDR1 ENHRY, CDR2 SYGVKD. The chain's CDR3 is CATLSGAAGEKLFF. In nucleotides, the CDR3 is TGTGCCACGTTATCAGGGGCCGCGGGTGAAAAACTGTTTTTT.

The chain recombines TRBV18 with TRBJ2-4; TRBD2 agrees at 9 bases. V was clipped by 6 bases and J by 2 bases; unmatched bases: 17. Germline loops: CDR1 KGHSH, CDR2 LQKENI. The CDR3 length is 19 residues. CDR3 nucleotide sequence: TGTGCCAGCTCTACCGAGAGACTAGCGGACAGCGTGCCCAAAAACATTCAGTACTTC. This encodes CASSTERLADSVPKNIQYF. The full variable domain, with the rest looked up from reference TRBV18 and TRBJ2-4, is NAGVMQNPRHLVRRRGQEARLRCSPMKGHSHVYWYRQLPEEGLKFMVYLQKENIIDESGMPKERFSAEFPKEGPSILRIQQVVRGDSAAYFCASSTERLADSVPKNIQYFGAGTRLSVL.

The rearrangement uses TRBV5-1 and TRBJ2-2; D possibly corresponds to TRBD2 (6 bases). V was clipped by 1 base and J by 0 bases, with 16 bases between them. CDR3 size: 18 residues. Per the germline V gene, CDR1 is SGHRS and CDR2 is YFSETQ. CDR3 in amino acids: CASSLWGTAGTNTGELFF. The CDR3 DNA follows: TGCGCCAGCAGCTTGTGGGGGACTGCGGGTACGAACACCGGGGAGCTGTTTTTT.

The chain recombines TRBV5-1 with TRBJ2-7; 7 bases are a match to TRBD2. The CDR3 has 15 residues. The junction had 7 bases not matched to a gene; V was cut back by 4 bases and J by 0 bases. Germline assignment: CDR1 SGHRS and CDR2 YFSETQ. CDR3 loop: CASSPGGTISYEQYF. CDR3 nucleotide sequence: TGCGCCAGCAGCCCAGGAGGGACTATCTCCTACGAGCAGTACTTC.

This clone was recorded only once. CDR3 DNA: TGTGCCAGCAGCCAGAGCCCAGGACTAGCGGGAGGCTACGAGCAGTACTTC. It yields the protein CASSQSPGLAGGYEQYF. J is TRBJ2-7 and V is TRBV4-2; 14 bases align to TRBD2. There are 17 residues in the CDR3. V lost 3 bases and J lost 3; bases outside the gene matches: 7. In germline, CDR1 is LGHNA, CDR2 YNFKEQ.

This chain connects TRBV4-2 to TRBJ1-2; weak D call: TRBD1 (5 bases). Trimming removed 0 bases at V and 5 bases at J, with 10 bases between. The CDR3 is made up of 14 amino acids. Germline CDR1 reads LGHNA; CDR2 reads YNFKEQ. The CDR3 here is CASSQDGTGYGYTF. The DNA of the CDR3 is TGTGCCAGCAGCCAAGATGGGACTGGGTATGGCTACACCTTC.

V and J are TRBV19 and TRBJ2-5; perhaps TRBD2 as D (6 bases). CDR1 is LNHDA and CDR2 is SQIVND in the germline V gene (reference sequence). There are 17 residues in the CDR3. V dropped 4 bases and J dropped 4 bases, with 22 bases sitting between them. The CDR3 DNA is TGTGCCAGTAGTAACTCCCCACCAGCGGCCGGGGGAGAGACCCAGTACTTC. Translation gives CASSNSPPAAGGETQYF.

This chain joins TRBV6-6 and TRBJ1-4; 8 nucleotides line up with TRBD1. The CDR3 length is 15 residues. Germline V gene lookup returns CDR1 MNHNY and CDR2 SVGAGI (reference sequence). J was trimmed by 8 bases and V by 2 bases; bases with no gene match: 7. The CDR3 sequence is CASSYETGEGEKLFF. The CDR3 region has the DNA TGTGCCAGCAGTTACGAGACAGGGGAGGGAGAAAAACTGTTTTTT.

J is TRBJ2-5 and V is TRBV4-2, with D perhaps TRBD1 (6 bases). Germline CDR1 reads LGHNA; CDR2 reads YNFKEQ. Trimming removed 0 bases at V and 4 bases at J, with 15 bases between. The CDR3 has 16 residues. CDR3 region: CASSQEGTGLGETQYF. DNA for the CDR3: TGTGCCAGCAGCCAAGAAGGAACAGGGCTGGGAGAGACCCAGTACTTC.